The text below deals with one T cell receptor (beta chain). The record originates from a study of CD8+ T cells in alopecia areata. On the study more broadly: Twice a day, 5 to 10 mg of oral tofacitinib was administered to treated patients. Patients in the study were on tofacitinib for 6 to 18 months, then off it for 6 months.

Alopecia areata patients provided lesional scalp punch biopsies and peripheral blood, both collected for the study. Reverse transcription of extracted RNA yielded cDNA, which provided the sequencing template. Clones were sequenced by immunoSEQ multiplex PCR, and TCRdb holds only the in-frame ones, with some missing. This sample yields several thousand clones, of which approximately 67% are seen a single time; 11% to 15% belongs to the top ten. The receptor was derived from a human donor with alopecia areata. Specimen: skin, collected at week 0.

CDR3 sequence: CSVAGTGVHGYTF. In DNA, the CDR3 is TGCAGCGTCGCCGGGACAGGGGTGCATGGCTACACCTTC. V and J are TRBV29-1 and TRBJ1-2, with 10 nucleotides matching TRBD1. The V gene end was trimmed by 6 bases and the J gene end by 6 bases; junction bases not matched to a gene: 7. CDR1 SQVTM and CDR2 ANQGSEA come from the germline V gene. The CDR3 length is 13 residues. The full variable domain, with the rest looked up from reference TRBV29-1 and TRBJ1-2, is SAVISQKPSRDICQRGTSLTIQCQVDSQVTMMFWYRQQPGQSLTLIATANQGSEATYESGFVIDKFPISRPNLTFSTLTVSNMSPEDSSIYLCSVAGTGVHGYTFGSGTRLTVV.